This T cell receptor (beta chain) emerged from a study of T cells in Graves' hyperthyroidism and ophthalmopathy. Amplified TCR beta CDR3 regions came from RNA transcripts. The HTBI primer set drove a first-round RT-PCR of the TCR CDR3. MiXCR, applied by TCRdb to the multiplex PCR reads, yields one record per CDR3 protein. The sample records fewer than 450,000 distinct CDR3 sequences, 15% to 20% being singletons. With respect to this clonotype: Its antigen is still unknown.

Regarding the study as a whole: Most thyroid-expanded clonotypes above 0.001 were also found in blood.

Pregnant or lactating patients were excluded, as were those with uncontrolled infection or other autoimmune disease. Blood from later-ophthalmopathy patients was taken at first hyperthyroidism diagnosis. The PBMCs were sourced from fresh peripheral blood (approximately 10 ml). The CDR3 has 14 residues. V was trimmed by 6 bases and J by 6 bases, leaving 12 bases between them. J is TRBJ1-6 and V is TRBV12-3 or TRBV12-4; D is perhaps TRBD1 (6 bases). This TCR derives from a woman between 25 and 40 years old with Graves' hyperthyroidism that later progressed to Graves' ophthalmopathy. Sequenced: blood. DNA of the CDR3: TGTGCCAGCAGACAGACAGGTCTTAATTCACCCCTCCACTTT. It specifies CASRQTGLNSPLHF.